This T cell receptor (beta chain) was sequenced in a study of human T cells and chemical hapten exposure. For the study at large: Per-sample TCR yield variation was attributed mainly to small pooled library volume differences.

Each cDNA molecule in the library carried unique molecular identifiers. In the original processing: Across samples, TCR counts had a median of about 93,000 and ranged from about 23,224 to 700,000. MiXCR, applied by TCRdb to the RACE reads, yields one record per CDR3 protein. The V and J calls follow TCRdb's processing rather than the paper's. Of 70,000 to 95,000 distinct CDR3 sequences listed, 8.6% are singletons. Ten or more counts support this clonotype. Its antigen is unknown. Noted time point: healthy volunteer bleed at 6 weeks. Before extraction, the whole blood was not fractionated, and total RNA was taken from it. The study's findings and limits: TCRs exceeding a frequency of 1 in 1000 stayed unchanged under DPC sensitization.

Germline CDR1 is MNHNY and CDR2 is SVGAGI (reference sequence). Deletions cut 6 bases from V and 2 bases from J, with 18 bases between. The CDR3 sequence is 16 residues long. This receptor was obtained from a female donor in good health. Some clones in this sample may be carry-over from other donors' samples. The source material was whole blood. This chain links TRBV6-6 with TRBJ2-3; D is perhaps TRBD2 (6 bases). The CDR3: CASSPRLVLATDTQYF. Here the CDR3 DNA reads TGTGCCAGCAGCCCTAGACTAGTCCTAGCCACAGATACGCAGTATTTT.